A selection of T cell receptor beta chains follows, all from one sample in a study of blood T cell repertoires in COVID-19. Produced via immunoSEQ multiplex PCR; TCRdb's table is partial and in-frame only. The table lists about 140,000 clones, more than 60% of them singletons. The source material was peripheral blood. These receptors were collected from a woman aged 50 to 60 with active or convalescent COVID-19. Each CDR3 is given without its conserved first and last residue.

v_call,cdr3_aa
TRBV12-3/TRBV12-4,ASSLSLYGYT
TRBV19,ASSMGSGGSQY
TRBV3-1/TRBV3-2,ASSQESRDNQETQY
TRBV6-5,ASSYSKSGETQY
TRBV5-1,ASSLMSGGNEQF
TRBV2,ASSGGDWGETQY
TRBV3-1/TRBV3-2,ASSPSGGADTQY
TRBV18,ASSPRLASQETQY
TRBV6-2/TRBV6-3,ASSYGPARGEQF
TRBV2,ASSEALSSGGARETQY
TRBV2,ASSETQGGQGYEQY
TRBV3-1/TRBV3-2,ASSRDRTTYEQY
TRBV7-6,ASSLRTSTTDTQY
TRBV25-1,ASSEYKQGGNEQF
TRBV12-1,ASSQGQPNTEAF
TRBV30,ACLNPGGGGNTIY
TRBV2,ASSHPGLAEYNEQF